The 2 T cell receptor beta chains below all came from one sample that was sequenced in a study of blood T cell repertoires in COVID-19. Produced via immunoSEQ multiplex PCR; TCRdb's table is partial and in-frame only. The sample lists 30,000 to 40,000 clones, around 77% occurring once. The sequenced material came from peripheral blood. The receptors come from an elderly man with active or convalescent COVID-19.

The gene calls are TRBV3-1 (or the pseudogene TRBV3-2) and TRBJ2-7; weak D call: TRBD2 (5 bases). The CDR3 covers 16 residues. Germline assignment: CDR1 LGHDT and CDR2 YNNKEL (reference sequence). V lost 1 base to trimming and J lost 4 bases, with 17 bases between them. The CDR3 reads CASSQGWTAPAYEQYF. The CDR3 DNA follows: TGTGCCAGCAGCCAAGGATGGACTGCGCCAGCTTACGAGCAGTACTTC.

This chain uses TRBV7-9 with TRBJ2-5; D is undetermined. V shed 4 bases and J shed 0 bases, with 9 bases lying between them. The CDR3 runs 14 residues. Per the germline V gene, CDR1 is SEHNR and CDR2 is FQNEAQ (reference sequence). The CDR3 DNA reads as TGTGCCAGCAGCTCTGACACCTACCAAGAGACCCAGTACTTC. Translated, it gives CASSSDTYQETQYF.